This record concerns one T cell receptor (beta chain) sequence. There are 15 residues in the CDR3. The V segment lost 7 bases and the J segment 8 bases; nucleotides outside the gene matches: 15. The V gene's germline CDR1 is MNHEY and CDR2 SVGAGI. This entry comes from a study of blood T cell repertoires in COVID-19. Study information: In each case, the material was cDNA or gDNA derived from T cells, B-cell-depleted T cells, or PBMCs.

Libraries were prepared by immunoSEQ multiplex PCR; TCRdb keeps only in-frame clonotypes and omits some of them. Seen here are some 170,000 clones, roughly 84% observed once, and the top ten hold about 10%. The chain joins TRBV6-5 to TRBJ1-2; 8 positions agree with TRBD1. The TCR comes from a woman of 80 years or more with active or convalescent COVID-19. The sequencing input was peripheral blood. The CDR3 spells CASTISGRTGSGYTF. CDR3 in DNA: TGTGCCAGCACCATTTCCGGCCGGACAGGGTCCGGCTACACCTTC.